This TCR beta chain was recorded in a study of blood T cell repertoires in COVID-19. Whole-study context: Both acute and convalescent COVID-19 samples were obtained from the United States, Italy and Spain. From T cells, B-cell-depleted T cells, or PBMCs came the material, which was cDNA or gDNA.

Germline CDR1 reads MGHRA; CDR2 reads YSYEKL. The CDR3 contains 14 residues. Trimming cost V 4 bases and J 8 bases, with 14 bases left between them. Per the original data handling: It was from reference gene primer amplification that nucleated cell counts were estimated. The data were produced by immunoSEQ multiplex PCR, yet TCRdb's version contains in-frame clones alone and is incomplete. V and J calls and clone size are as listed in that table; D and trimming were resolved from the DNA. This repertoire shows 350,000 to 450,000 clones, approximately 81% found once; its top ten account for roughly 3.4%.

V is TRBV4-1 and J is TRBJ1-4; D unclear. Sequenced input: peripheral blood. This clonotype originated in a woman aged 18-29 years with acute or convalescent COVID-19. CDR3 sequence reads: CASSLTTGREKLFF. CDR3 coding DNA: TGCGCCAGCAGCCTTACAACGGGTCGGGAAAAACTGTTTTTT.